Given below is one T cell receptor (beta chain) in context. Antigen specificity is unknown. This entry belongs to a study of CD8+CD57+ T cells in acquired aplastic anemia. Turning to the study itself: On average, sorted CD4+ and CD8+ cells gave 3 to 4 ug of DNA. General study points: Simpson's diversity of CD8+ cells was not significantly different in patients compared with controls.

Researchers used genomic DNA as the template to profile TCR beta VDJ and CDR3. MiXCR, applied by TCRdb to the reads, yields one record per CDR3 protein. This sample carries about 150,000 distinct CDR3 sequences, more than 45% of them seen once, and the ten largest clones take roughly 3.2%. Only patients with CD8+CD57+ cell expansion on flow cytometry were chosen for sequencing. The CDR3 has 15 amino acids. The trim removed 6 bases at V and 1 base at J, leaving 9 bases unmatched. The receptor was isolated from a human donor with aplastic anemia. The chain carries TRBV12-3 or TRBV12-4 and TRBJ2-7; 7 nucleotides line up with TRBD1. Sequencing was performed on sorted CD4+, CD8+, or CD8+CD57+ T cells (not recorded which) from PBMCs. The CDR3 loop reads CASSPSDRQSYEQYF. DNA for the CDR3: TGTGCCAGCAGCCCCTCGGACAGGCAATCCTACGAGCAGTACTTC.